The present entry profiles one TCR beta chain with its context. This sample was included in a study of shared T cell receptors in the human thymus. This CDR3 is built from 15 residues. Germline-derived CDR1 and CDR2 are MDHEN and SYDVKM. V lost 4 bases to trimming and J lost 4 bases, with 14 bases between them. TCRdb keeps only in-frame clones here, not all; method: immunoSEQ multiplex PCR. Among some 400,000 clones listed, approximately 95% were seen once. The material sequenced was thymocytes. The genes are TRBV28 and TRBJ1-5, with D maybe TRBD1 (5 bases). This receptor was identified in a human donor. CDR3 nucleotides: TGTGCCAGCAGTTGTGAGGGACGGACAAATCAGCCCCAGCATTTT. It encodes CASSCEGRTNQPQHF.